This T cell receptor (beta chain) comes out of a study of T cells in Graves' hyperthyroidism and ophthalmopathy. Overall study: Peripheral blood was secured at the point of initial diagnosis, before any treatment. General study results and limits: Most expanded thyroid clonotypes above 0.001 recurred in blood.

TCR beta CDR3 region amplification was performed from RNA transcripts. TCR CDR3 regions were first amplified by RT-PCR with HTBI primers. TCRdb called the multiplex PCR reads again in MiXCR, with one record for every CDR3 protein. The sample lists about 600,000 distinct CDR3 sequences; 16% were seen once. Germline values: CDR1 SGHNT, CDR2 YENEEA. This CDR3 region has 13 residues. V gave up 3 bases and J gave up 9 bases; unmatched junction bases: 1. This clonotype has at least ten counts. The target antigen is unknown. The study included ophthalmopathy patients with Clinical Activity Score at least 3, NOSPECS grade at least 4 and duration under 3 months. Out of roughly 10 ml of fresh peripheral blood came the PBMCs.

J is TRBJ2-4 and V is TRBV11-3; 11 positions match TRBD1. The TCR was taken from a woman aged 40-49 years with Graves' ophthalmopathy. Sequencing used blood. The CDR3 region has the DNA TGTGCCAGCAGCTTGGGGACAGGGGGCATTCAGTACTTC. Translating gives CASSLGTGGIQYF. Variable domain in full (rest from reference TRBV11-3 and TRBJ2-4): EAGVVQSPRYKIIEKKQPVAFWCNPISGHNTLYWYLQNLGQGPELLIRYENEEAVDDSQLPKDRFSAERLKGVDSTLKIQPAELGDSAVYLCASSLGTGGIQYFGAGTRLSVL.